The rows below give T cell receptor beta chains drawn from one sample of a study of T cell changes during pregnancy in multiple sclerosis. Libraries were prepared by immunoSEQ multiplex PCR; TCRdb keeps only in-frame clonotypes and omits some of them. The sample records 55,000 to 65,000 clones, roughly 94% being singletons. Sequenced material: CD8+ T cells from peripheral blood mononuclear cells, taken in the third trimester of pregnancy. These receptors were obtained from a female donor with multiple sclerosis, enrolled in a pregnancy study. CDR3s include the opening cysteine and the closing phenylalanine or tryptophan. A D gene is named only where the DNA matches it firmly.

J: TRBJ2-2; V: TRBV13; D: .; DNA: TGTGCCAGCAGCCCCCGGTTAAGTGGGCAGCCGAACACCGGGGAGCTGTTTTTT; CDR3: CASSPRLSGQPNTGELFF
J: TRBJ2-7; V: TRBV14; D: TRBD1; DNA: TGTGCCAGCAGCCAACTGGACAGGGCATGGATCTACGAGCAGTACTTC; CDR3: CASSQLDRAWIYEQYF
J: TRBJ1-1; V: TRBV11-2; D: TRBD1; DNA: TGTGCCAGCAGCACCTTCGGGACAGGGGGCCTGGGCACTGAAGCTTTCTTT; CDR3: CASSTFGTGGLGTEAFF
J: TRBJ2-1; V: TRBV19; D: TRBD2; DNA: TGTGCCAGTAGTCTTAGCGGGATCTACAATGAGCAGTTCTTC; CDR3: CASSLSGIYNEQFF
J: TRBJ1-2; V: TRBV7-2; D: TRBD1; DNA: TGTGCCAGCAGCTTAGCCAGGACAGGGAACTATGGCTACACCTTC; CDR3: CASSLARTGNYGYTF
J: TRBJ1-1; V: TRBV10-1; D: .; DNA: TGCGCCGCTAGTTGGAACACTGAAGCTTTCTTT; CDR3: CAASWNTEAFF
J: TRBJ1-1; V: TRBV4-2; D: .; DNA: TGTGCCAGCAGCCAAGAATTCCCGGGACACCATGCCGCTTTCTTT; CDR3: CASSQEFPGHHAAFF
J: TRBJ1-2; V: TRBV27; D: .; DNA: TGTGCCAGCAGACCCGGGGAGGGAGATAACTATGGCTACACCTTC; CDR3: CASRPGEGDNYGYTF
J: TRBJ1-2; V: TRBV6-1; D: .; DNA: TGTGCCAGCAGCCCGGGTTCGGGGGTGCGTGGCTACACCTTC; CDR3: CASSPGSGVRGYTF
J: TRBJ1-5; V: TRBV6-5; D: .; DNA: TGTGCCAGCAGTCCCATGAGCAATCAGCCCCAGCATTTT; CDR3: CASSPMSNQPQHF
J: TRBJ2-5; V: TRBV5-4; D: .; DNA: TGTGCCAGCAATCAGGGTGGGGAGACCCAGTACTTC; CDR3: CASNQGGETQYF
J: TRBJ2-7; V: TRBV5-4; D: .; DNA: TGTGCCAGCAGCTTGTGGTCAGGGCTGGGGGAGCAGTACTTC; CDR3: CASSLWSGLGEQYF
J: TRBJ1-5; V: TRBV4-1; D: TRBD1; DNA: TGCGCCAGCAGCCAAGGACAGGGAAGTCAGCCCCAGCATTTT; CDR3: CASSQGQGSQPQHF
J: TRBJ2-7; V: TRBV10-3; D: .; DNA: TGTGCCATCAGTGAGCCGGGCCCCGGGGTCTACGAGCAGTACTTC; CDR3: CAISEPGPGVYEQYF